The rows below give T cell receptor beta chains drawn from one sample of a study of CD8+CD57+ T cells in acquired aplastic anemia. TCRdb redid the calling of the reads with MiXCR, one entry per CDR3 protein. The sample records some 180,000 distinct CDR3 sequences, just over 45% being singletons. The sequenced sample consisted of sorted CD4+, CD8+, or CD8+CD57+ T cells (not recorded which) from PBMCs. The receptors shown here come from a human donor in good health. CDR3s include the opening cysteine and the closing phenylalanine or tryptophan. D genes are given only for firm matches. Part of the rows lack a size; the others show once, few, many or a class for expanded clones.

V: TRBV2; D: TRBD1; size: few; J: TRBJ2-5; CDR3: CASKGQGQETQYF; DNA: TGTGCCAGCAAAGGACAGGGTCAAGAGACCCAGTACTTC
V: TRBV19; D: .; size: many; J: TRBJ2-3; CDR3: CASSRGRGDTQYF; DNA: TGTGCCAGTAGTAGAGGGCGCGGAGATACGCAGTATTTT
V: TRBV7-2; D: TRBD1; size: many; J: TRBJ2-1; CDR3: CASSSSWGQGAYNEQFF; DNA: TGTGCCAGCAGCTCCTCATGGGGACAGGGGGCCTACAATGAGCAGTTCTTC
V: TRBV7-2; D: TRBD2; size: many; J: TRBJ2-3; CDR3: CASSSLLLAGDTQYF; DNA: TGTGCCAGCAGCTCCCTTCTTCTAGCGGGAGATACGCAGTATTTT
V: TRBV14; D: TRBD1; size: many; J: TRBJ1-2; CDR3: CASSRNRGERNGYTF; DNA: TGTGCCAGCAGCCGAAACAGGGGGGAAAGGAATGGCTACACCTTC
V: TRBV2; D: .; size: .; J: TRBJ2-7; CDR3: CASMAGAYSYEQYF; DNA: TGTGCCAGCATGGCGGGGGCCTACTCCTACGAGCAGTACTTC
V: TRBV29-1; D: .; size: once; J: TRBJ2-7; CDR3: CSVEQGYEQYF; DNA: TGCAGCGTTGAACAGGGCTACGAGCAGTACTTC
V: TRBV14; D: TRBD2; size: once; J: TRBJ2-3; CDR3: CASCQGLAGGRDTQYF; DNA: TGTGCCAGCTGCCAGGGACTAGCGGGAGGGAGGGATACGCAGTATTTT
V: TRBV10-3; D: .; size: .; J: TRBJ2-7; CDR3: CAISLDGVGEQYF; DNA: TGTGCCATCAGCTTGGACGGGGTGGGGGAGCAGTACTTC
V: TRBV5-5; D: .; size: .; J: TRBJ2-7; CDR3: CASSLLRGSYEQYF; DNA: TGTGCCAGCAGCCTCCTCCGGGGTTCCTACGAGCAGTACTTC
V: TRBV7-2; D: .; size: many; J: TRBJ2-3; CDR3: CASSSRGDTQYF; DNA: TGTGCCAGCAGCTCTCGAGGGGATACGCAGTATTTT
V: TRBV7-3; D: TRBD2; size: many; J: TRBJ2-3; CDR3: CASSQGTSGSVDTQYF; DNA: TGTGCCAGCAGCCAGGGGACTAGCGGGAGTGTAGATACGCAGTATTTT
V: TRBV12-3/TRBV12-4; D: .; size: .; J: TRBJ1-1; CDR3: CASSRESVWGALTEAFF; DNA: TGTGCCAGCAGTCGGGAGAGCGTATGGGGGGCCCTCACTGAAGCTTTCTTT
V: TRBV7-9; D: .; size: many; J: TRBJ2-3; CDR3: CASSLAVGREDTQYF; DNA: TGTGCCAGCAGCTTAGCGGTCGGAAGGGAAGATACGCAGTATTTT
V: TRBV2; D: TRBD2; size: .; J: TRBJ2-2; CDR3: CASRRGDTGELFF; DNA: TGTGCCAGCAGACGGGGGGACACCGGGGAGCTGTTTTTT
V: TRBV6-1; D: .; size: .; J: TRBJ2-1; CDR3: CASSLQGTGDDEQFF; DNA: TGTGCCAGCAGTCTCCAGGGGACGGGGGACGATGAGCAGTTCTTC
V: TRBV10-3; D: TRBD1; size: many; J: TRBJ2-1; CDR3: CAISQPGQGDNEQFF; DNA: TGTGCCATCAGTCAGCCGGGACAGGGGGACAATGAGCAGTTCTTC
V: TRBV3-1; D: .; size: .; J: TRBJ2-2; CDR3: CASSQGLNTGELFF; DNA: TGTGCCAGCAGCCAAGGCCTGAACACCGGGGAGCTGTTTTTT
V: TRBV7-3; D: .; size: many; J: TRBJ2-1; CDR3: CASSLPGNEQFF; DNA: TGTGCCAGCAGCTTACCGGGCAATGAGCAGTTCTTC
V: TRBV10-3; D: TRBD1; size: .; J: TRBJ2-1; CDR3: CASRTGDHYNEQFF; DNA: TGTGCCTCGCGGACAGGGGACCACTACAATGAGCAGTTCTTC
V: TRBV6-5; D: .; size: many; J: TRBJ1-1; CDR3: CASSYSGRRKTEAFF; DNA: TGTGCCAGCAGTTACTCGGGCAGGAGAAAGACTGAAGCTTTCTTT
V: TRBV5-6; D: .; size: many; J: TRBJ2-1; CDR3: CASSPSTDGGGQFF; DNA: TGTGCCAGCAGCCCCTCGACTGACGGAGGAGGGCAGTTCTTC
V: TRBV20-1; D: .; size: .; J: TRBJ1-6; CDR3: CSARPTGGYSPLHF; DNA: TGCAGTGCCCGACCGACAGGAGGATATTCACCCCTCCACTTT
V: TRBV9; D: TRBD1; size: .; J: TRBJ1-1; CDR3: CASSVSTGANTEAFF; DNA: TGTGCCAGCAGCGTATCCACAGGGGCGAACACTGAAGCTTTCTTT
V: TRBV2; D: .; size: many; J: TRBJ2-7; CDR3: CASIDGFSADYEQYF; DNA: TGTGCCAGCATCGATGGGTTTAGCGCTGACTACGAGCAGTACTTC
V: TRBV20-1; D: .; size: .; J: TRBJ1-5; CDR3: CSAAQGRDQPQHF; DNA: TGCAGTGCAGCGCAGGGAAGGGATCAGCCCCAGCATTTT
V: TRBV7-2; D: .; size: many; J: TRBJ1-3; CDR3: CASSQGPGGNTIYF; DNA: TGTGCCAGCAGCCAAGGGCCTGGCGGAAACACCATATATTTT
V: TRBV2; D: .; size: .; J: TRBJ2-7; CDR3: CAISVGRGYYEQYF; DNA: TGTGCCATCAGTGTCGGGCGGGGATACTACGAGCAGTACTTC
V: TRBV5-6; D: .; size: once; J: TRBJ2-1; CDR3: CASSRGDSTYNEQFF; DNA: TGTGCCAGCAGCCGCGGGGACAGTACCTACAATGAGCAGTTCTTC
V: TRBV2; D: .; size: few; J: TRBJ1-2; CDR3: CASNQGQNYGYTF; DNA: TGTGCCAGCAACCAGGGACAAAACTATGGCTACACCTTC
V: TRBV24-1; D: TRBD2; size: few; J: TRBJ2-2; CDR3: CATSLSGTVGELFF; DNA: TGTGCCACCAGTCTCAGCGGGACGGTCGGGGAGCTGTTTTTT
V: TRBV6-2/TRBV6-3; D: TRBD1; size: .; J: TRBJ1-2; CDR3: CASRRTGTGSGYTF; DNA: TGTGCCAGCAGACGCACCGGGACAGGGTCTGGCTACACCTTC
V: TRBV2; D: .; size: .; J: TRBJ2-5; CDR3: CASTRTPNSGGETQYF; DNA: TGTGCCAGCACTCGGACCCCAAACAGCGGTGGGGAGACCCAGTACTTC
V: TRBV24-1; D: .; size: .; J: TRBJ1-1; CDR3: CATSLGSYRAGEAFF; DNA: TGTGCCACCAGTCTGGGGAGTTACAGGGCGGGAGAAGCTTTCTTT
V: TRBV6-1; D: TRBD1; size: many; J: TRBJ1-6; CDR3: CASSGPTGGNSPLHF; DNA: TGTGCCAGCAGTGGCCCGACAGGGGGGAATTCACCCCTCCACTTT
V: TRBV10-3; D: TRBD1; size: .; J: TRBJ2-5; CDR3: CAISESRQGPGETQYF; DNA: TGTGCCATCAGTGAGTCCCGACAGGGGCCAGGGGAGACCCAGTACTTC
V: TRBV12-3/TRBV12-4; D: TRBD1; size: .; J: TRBJ2-1; CDR3: CASSGQGYINEQFF; DNA: TGTGCCAGCAGTGGACAGGGTTATATCAATGAGCAGTTCTTC
V: TRBV19; D: .; size: .; J: TRBJ1-6; CDR3: CASSPRGGDYNSPLHF; DNA: TGTGCCAGTAGTCCCCGAGGAGGGGACTATAATTCACCCCTCCACTTT
V: TRBV20-1; D: TRBD2; size: many; J: TRBJ2-7; CDR3: CSARDRSASGSYEQYF; DNA: TGCAGTGCTAGAGATCGATCGGCTAGCGGGAGTTACGAGCAGTACTTC
V: TRBV2; D: TRBD1; size: .; J: TRBJ2-5; CDR3: CASSTGGEEETQYF; DNA: TGTGCCAGCAGCACAGGGGGCGAGGAAGAGACCCAGTACTTC
V: TRBV10-1; D: .; size: .; J: TRBJ2-7; CDR3: CASSRDSSTYEQYF; DNA: TGCGCCAGCAGTCGTGACTCGTCTACCTACGAGCAGTACTTC
V: TRBV30; D: .; size: few; J: TRBJ1-6; CDR3: CAWSVGQNNSPLHF; DNA: TGTGCCTGGAGTGTTGGACAGAATAATTCACCCCTCCACTTT
V: TRBV5-4; D: .; size: many; J: TRBJ2-7; CDR3: CASSRAGQNYEQYF; DNA: TGTGCCAGCAGCCGAGCGGGACAAAACTACGAGCAGTACTTC
V: TRBV7-9; D: .; size: .; J: TRBJ1-1; CDR3: CASRGGETEAFF; DNA: TGTGCCAGCCGTGGCGGAGAGACTGAAGCTTTCTTT
V: TRBV11-1; D: TRBD1; size: .; J: TRBJ1-2; CDR3: CASSSKGQLAPNYGYTF; DNA: TGTGCCAGCAGCAGCAAGGGACAGCTAGCCCCTAACTATGGCTACACCTTC
V: TRBV6-6; D: TRBD2; size: many; J: TRBJ2-7; CDR3: CASSSPGDGRAWEQYF; DNA: TGTGCCAGCAGTTCCCCGGGGGACGGGAGGGCCTGGGAGCAGTACTTC
V: TRBV11-3; D: TRBD2; size: .; J: TRBJ2-1; CDR3: CASSPGGGLNEQFF; DNA: TGTGCCAGCAGCCCCGGCGGGGGGTTGAATGAGCAGTTCTTC
V: TRBV5-8; D: .; size: few; J: TRBJ1-2; CDR3: CASSLTGYTF; DNA: TGTGCCAGCAGCTTGACGGGCTACACCTTC
V: TRBV7-9; D: .; size: .; J: TRBJ1-6; CDR3: CASSLEDGSPLHF; DNA: TGTGCCAGCAGCTTAGAGGACGGTTCACCCCTCCACTTT
V: TRBV19; D: .; size: many; J: TRBJ1-4; CDR3: CASSRLTGSTNEKLFF; DNA: TGTGCCAGTAGTCGGCTTACAGGGTCTACTAATGAAAAACTGTTTTTT
V: TRBV6-1; D: TRBD1; size: .; J: TRBJ2-5; CDR3: CASSPMTGSETQYF; DNA: TGTGCCAGCAGCCCGATGACAGGGTCAGAGACCCAGTACTTC
V: TRBV10-3; D: .; size: .; J: TRBJ2-3; CDR3: CAISEFAGSVDTNTQYF; DNA: TGTGCCATCAGTGAGTTTGCAGGGTCTGTGGACACAAATACGCAGTATTTT
V: TRBV11-1; D: TRBD2; size: .; J: TRBJ2-7; CDR3: CASSLGTSGTTYEQYF; DNA: TGTGCCAGCAGCTTAGGTACTAGCGGGACCACCTACGAGCAGTACTTC
V: TRBV7-8; D: TRBD2; size: .; J: TRBJ2-1; CDR3: CASSWTSGIEQFF; DNA: TGTGCCAGCAGCTGGACTAGCGGGATTGAGCAGTTCTTC
V: TRBV15; D: .; size: many; J: TRBJ2-5; CDR3: CATSRDLKTQYF; DNA: TGTGCCACCAGCAGAGATCTGAAGACCCAGTACTTC
V: TRBV4-2; D: TRBD2; size: many; J: TRBJ2-3; CDR3: CASSKRTSGSTIDTQYF; DNA: TGTGCCAGCAGCAAGAGGACTAGCGGGAGTACGATTGATACGCAGTATTTT
V: TRBV7-9; D: .; size: many; J: TRBJ1-2; CDR3: CASSRGVGYGYTF; DNA: TGTGCCAGCTCCCGGGGGGTAGGCTATGGCTACACCTTC